These T cell receptor beta chains were read from a single sample in a study of blood T cell repertoires in COVID-19. Sequenced by immunoSEQ multiplex PCR; TCRdb stores in-frame clones only, minus some. The repertoire holds 65,000 to 70,000 clones, roughly nine tenths seen once, with roughly 18% in the top ten. The specimen sequenced was peripheral blood. These receptors were collected from a woman older than 75 with acute or convalescent COVID-19. The CDR3 runs from the conserved cysteine through the conserved F or W. The D gene is left open where the match is weak. Not all rows give a size; the values are once, few, many and, for expanded clones, a class.

j_gene: TRBJ2-5; d_gene: TRBD2; v_gene: TRBV5-6; abundance: -; CDR3nt: TGTGCCAGCAGCCGGAGGACTAGCGGGGGGAGGAGACAAGAGACCCAGTACTTC; CDR3aa: CASSRRTSGGRRQETQYF
j_gene: TRBJ2-6; d_gene: TRBD1; v_gene: TRBV27; abundance: -; CDR3nt: TGTGCCAGCAGTTTACCGACAGGGTCTGGGGCCAACGTCCTGACTTTC; CDR3aa: CASSLPTGSGANVLTF
j_gene: TRBJ1-1; d_gene: -; v_gene: TRBV5-6; abundance: -; CDR3nt: TGTGCCAGCAGCTTGGCGTTGCAGGGAAGTATGAACACTGAAGCTTTCTTT; CDR3aa: CASSLALQGSMNTEAFF
j_gene: TRBJ1-6; d_gene: TRBD1; v_gene: TRBV28; abundance: -; CDR3nt: TGTGCCACCGCGGGACAGGGGGCTCATAATTCACCCCTCCACTTT; CDR3aa: CATAGQGAHNSPLHF
j_gene: TRBJ2-7; d_gene: TRBD1; v_gene: TRBV15; abundance: -; CDR3nt: TGTGCCACCAGCAGAGATCCGGGACAGACCTACGAGCAGTACTTC; CDR3aa: CATSRDPGQTYEQYF
j_gene: TRBJ2-7; d_gene: -; v_gene: TRBV20-1; abundance: -; CDR3nt: TGCAGTGCCCAGGGATCCTACGAGCAGTACTTC; CDR3aa: CSAQGSYEQYF
j_gene: TRBJ1-5; d_gene: TRBD1; v_gene: TRBV19; abundance: -; CDR3nt: TGTGCCAGCAGAGGACAGGGCGGGTGGATCAATCAGCCCCAGCATTTT; CDR3aa: CASRGQGGWINQPQHF
j_gene: TRBJ2-1; d_gene: -; v_gene: TRBV6-4; abundance: -; CDR3nt: TGTGCCAGCAGTGATCGGGGAAGGGAGCAGTTCTTC; CDR3aa: CASSDRGREQFF
j_gene: TRBJ2-3; d_gene: TRBD1; v_gene: TRBV14; abundance: -; CDR3nt: TGTGCCAGCAGCCGCGTCGTCGGGACAGCTAGCACAGATACGCAGTATTTT; CDR3aa: CASSRVVGTASTDTQYF
j_gene: TRBJ1-2; d_gene: -; v_gene: TRBV6-2/TRBV6-3; abundance: -; CDR3nt: TGTGCCAGCAGTTATTCGACCACAGGGATTGGTGGCTACACCTTC; CDR3aa: CASSYSTTGIGGYTF
j_gene: TRBJ1-1; d_gene: -; v_gene: TRBV5-1; abundance: -; CDR3nt: TGCGCCAGCGAAACCGGGACAAAGAACACTGAAGCTTTCTTT; CDR3aa: CASETGTKNTEAFF
j_gene: TRBJ2-1; d_gene: -; v_gene: TRBV27; abundance: -; CDR3nt: TGTGCCAGCAGTTTAGAGGGAACCCGCGGGGTTGAGCAGTTCTTC; CDR3aa: CASSLEGTRGVEQFF
j_gene: TRBJ2-2; d_gene: TRBD2; v_gene: TRBV11-2; abundance: -; CDR3nt: TGTGCCAGCAGGACTAGCGGGGGGCGGATATCGAACACCGGGGAGCTGTTTTTT; CDR3aa: CASRTSGGRISNTGELFF
j_gene: TRBJ2-3; d_gene: TRBD1; v_gene: TRBV6-5; abundance: few; CDR3nt: TGTGCCAGCAGCCGGACAGGGGCTAGCACAGATACGCAGTATTTT; CDR3aa: CASSRTGASTDTQYF
j_gene: TRBJ1-3; d_gene: TRBD1; v_gene: TRBV5-1; abundance: -; CDR3nt: TGCGCCAGCAGCTTGGGAAGGGACAGGCCAGCCTCTGGAAACACCATATATTTT; CDR3aa: CASSLGRDRPASGNTIYF
j_gene: TRBJ2-1; d_gene: TRBD1; v_gene: TRBV5-8; abundance: few; CDR3nt: TGTGCCAGCAGCTTTGAGTTCGGCACAGGGGGCAATGAGCAGTTCTTC; CDR3aa: CASSFEFGTGGNEQFF
j_gene: TRBJ1-6; d_gene: TRBD1; v_gene: TRBV5-6; abundance: -; CDR3nt: TGTGCCAGCAGCCCGGTCGAGGGGGCATCACCCCTCCACTTT; CDR3aa: CASSPVEGASPLHF
j_gene: TRBJ1-2; d_gene: -; v_gene: TRBV6-4; abundance: -; CDR3nt: TGTGCCAGCAGTCCTACAGGGAATCAGGGTGGCTACACCTTC; CDR3aa: CASSPTGNQGGYTF
j_gene: TRBJ1-6; d_gene: -; v_gene: TRBV27; abundance: -; CDR3nt: TGTGCCAGCAGTTTATCAAGGGGTGGGAATTCACCCCTCCACTTT; CDR3aa: CASSLSRGGNSPLHF
j_gene: TRBJ2-1; d_gene: TRBD2; v_gene: TRBV13; abundance: -; CDR3nt: TGTGCCAGCAGCTTATATGCGGGGGGAAGGGATGAGCAGTTCTTC; CDR3aa: CASSLYAGGRDEQFF
j_gene: TRBJ1-1; d_gene: -; v_gene: TRBV4-1; abundance: -; CDR3nt: TGCGCCAGCACCCGGGACACTGAAGCTTTCTTT; CDR3aa: CASTRDTEAFF
j_gene: TRBJ1-2; d_gene: -; v_gene: TRBV6-5; abundance: -; CDR3nt: TGTGCCAGCGGGTTCGGTACGGAGGGCTACACCTTC; CDR3aa: CASGFGTEGYTF
j_gene: TRBJ2-6; d_gene: -; v_gene: TRBV5-1; abundance: -; CDR3nt: TGCGCCAGCAGCTTGGTTACGGGGGACGCCGCCGTCCTGACTTTC; CDR3aa: CASSLVTGDAAVLTF
j_gene: TRBJ2-7; d_gene: -; v_gene: TRBV23-1; abundance: few; CDR3nt: TGCGCCAGCAGTCAATGGGGGCCTAGCTCCTACGAGCAGTACTTC; CDR3aa: CASSQWGPSSYEQYF
j_gene: TRBJ1-1; d_gene: -; v_gene: TRBV2; abundance: -; CDR3nt: TGTGCCAGCAGAGCGGACGGACGTGAAGCTTTCTTT; CDR3aa: CASRADGREAFF
j_gene: TRBJ1-2; d_gene: TRBD1; v_gene: TRBV19; abundance: -; CDR3nt: TGTGCCAGTAGTATCGGCGGGACAGGGAACTATGGCTACACCTTC; CDR3aa: CASSIGGTGNYGYTF
j_gene: TRBJ2-1; d_gene: TRBD2; v_gene: TRBV6-2/TRBV6-3; abundance: -; CDR3nt: TGTGCCAGCAGTCCGACTAGCGGGAGGTACAATGAGCAGTTCTTC; CDR3aa: CASSPTSGRYNEQFF
j_gene: TRBJ2-4; d_gene: TRBD1; v_gene: TRBV4-2; abundance: -; CDR3nt: TGTGCCAGCAGCCAAGATGGGACAGGGGGTTACATTCAGTACTTC; CDR3aa: CASSQDGTGGYIQYF
j_gene: TRBJ1-5; d_gene: -; v_gene: TRBV7-8; abundance: -; CDR3nt: TGTGCCAGCAGCTTAGCTGGTGCAGGGGCTCAGCCCCAGCATTTT; CDR3aa: CASSLAGAGAQPQHF
j_gene: TRBJ2-1; d_gene: -; v_gene: TRBV7-8; abundance: -; CDR3nt: TGTGCCAGCAGCAGGAGCTCCTACAATGAGCAGTTCTTC; CDR3aa: CASSRSSYNEQFF
j_gene: TRBJ2-7; d_gene: -; v_gene: TRBV5-1; abundance: -; CDR3nt: TGCGCCAGCAGCTTGGTACCCGGGTCAAGTAACGAGCAGTACTTC; CDR3aa: CASSLVPGSSNEQYF
j_gene: TRBJ2-5; d_gene: TRBD1; v_gene: TRBV7-2; abundance: few; CDR3nt: TGTGCCAGCAACTTACGGGGGACAGGGCAAGAGACCCAGTACTTC; CDR3aa: CASNLRGTGQETQYF
j_gene: TRBJ2-2; d_gene: -; v_gene: TRBV19; abundance: -; CDR3nt: TGTGCCAGTAGTGGAGGGGACACCGGGGAGCTGTTTTTT; CDR3aa: CASSGGDTGELFF
j_gene: TRBJ2-2; d_gene: -; v_gene: TRBV7-8; abundance: -; CDR3nt: TGTGCCAGCAGCTTTCTCCAGGGAAGCACCGGGGAGCTGTTTTTT; CDR3aa: CASSFLQGSTGELFF
j_gene: TRBJ1-6; d_gene: -; v_gene: TRBV5-1; abundance: -; CDR3nt: TGCGCCAGCAGCTTGGCCCAGGGTAGGAACTCACCCCTCCACTTT; CDR3aa: CASSLAQGRNSPLHF
j_gene: TRBJ2-6; d_gene: -; v_gene: TRBV27; abundance: -; CDR3nt: TGTGCCAGCAGTTTTGTAGGGGGCTCTGGGGCCAACGTCCTGACTTTC; CDR3aa: CASSFVGGSGANVLTF
j_gene: TRBJ2-5; d_gene: -; v_gene: TRBV28; abundance: -; CDR3nt: TGTGCCAGCACTGGTGGGAGGAGGGAGACCCAGTACTTC; CDR3aa: CASTGGRRETQYF
j_gene: TRBJ1-3; d_gene: TRBD1; v_gene: TRBV28; abundance: -; CDR3nt: TGTGCCAGCAGTATGTCCGGGACAGGGATTGGAAACACCATATATTTT; CDR3aa: CASSMSGTGIGNTIYF
j_gene: TRBJ2-3; d_gene: -; v_gene: TRBV7-2; abundance: -; CDR3nt: TGTGCCAGCAGCCCCCGGGAAGCCGGAGGTGGTGGTACGCAGTATTTT; CDR3aa: CASSPREAGGGGTQYF
j_gene: TRBJ2-1; d_gene: TRBD2; v_gene: TRBV4-1; abundance: -; CDR3nt: TGCGCCAGCTGGGGGGGGAACAATGAGCAGTTCTTC; CDR3aa: CASWGGNNEQFF
j_gene: TRBJ2-5; d_gene: -; v_gene: TRBV9; abundance: once; CDR3nt: TGTGCCAGCAGCGGGCAGGGGCCCTCCAAAGAGACCCAGTACTTC; CDR3aa: CASSGQGPSKETQYF
j_gene: TRBJ1-4; d_gene: -; v_gene: TRBV4-2; abundance: -; CDR3nt: TGTGCCAGCAGCCAAGATACAAGGAGGGTAGGTGAAAAACTGTTTTTT; CDR3aa: CASSQDTRRVGEKLFF
j_gene: TRBJ1-1; d_gene: -; v_gene: TRBV5-6; abundance: few; CDR3nt: TGTGCCAGCAGCTTCGGGGTGGGGACTGAAGCTTTCTTT; CDR3aa: CASSFGVGTEAFF
j_gene: TRBJ1-2; d_gene: -; v_gene: TRBV29-1; abundance: -; CDR3nt: TGCAGCGTTGAGGAGGGCACTAACTATGGCTACACCTTC; CDR3aa: CSVEEGTNYGYTF
j_gene: TRBJ2-7; d_gene: TRBD2; v_gene: TRBV6-5; abundance: -; CDR3nt: TGTGCCAGCAGTTACTCCGGGAGGCCCTACGAGCAGTACTTC; CDR3aa: CASSYSGRPYEQYF
j_gene: TRBJ2-7; d_gene: -; v_gene: TRBV28; abundance: -; CDR3nt: TGTGCCACATTTGACAGCGTTCATTTGGAGCAGTACTTC; CDR3aa: CATFDSVHLEQYF
j_gene: TRBJ2-1; d_gene: TRBD2; v_gene: TRBV3-1/TRBV3-2; abundance: -; CDR3nt: TGTGCCAGCTCAAAAGCGGGGGGGGACAATGAGCAGTTCTTC; CDR3aa: CASSKAGGDNEQFF
j_gene: TRBJ2-3; d_gene: -; v_gene: TRBV12-3/TRBV12-4; abundance: -; CDR3nt: TGTGCCAGCAGCAAGCTTTCGACAGATACGCAGTATTTT; CDR3aa: CASSKLSTDTQYF
j_gene: TRBJ1-1; d_gene: -; v_gene: TRBV18; abundance: -; CDR3nt: TGTGCCAGCTCACCACCGACGGGGAACACTGAAGCTTTCTTT; CDR3aa: CASSPPTGNTEAFF
j_gene: TRBJ2-1; d_gene: TRBD2; v_gene: TRBV9; abundance: -; CDR3nt: TGTGCCAGCAGCGTAGGAGCGGGAGGGATTAATGAGCAGTTCTTC; CDR3aa: CASSVGAGGINEQFF
j_gene: TRBJ2-5; d_gene: TRBD1; v_gene: TRBV5-4; abundance: few; CDR3nt: TGTGCCAGCAGCCGTCTTCGGGACAGGGGTTATGGGACCCAGTACTTC; CDR3aa: CASSRLRDRGYGTQYF
j_gene: TRBJ1-6; d_gene: -; v_gene: TRBV5-6; abundance: -; CDR3nt: TGTGCCAGCAGCTTGGACTTAGGCACAGGCGCCAATTCACCCCTCCACTTT; CDR3aa: CASSLDLGTGANSPLHF
j_gene: TRBJ1-6; d_gene: -; v_gene: TRBV6-5; abundance: -; CDR3nt: TGTGCCAGCAGTCCGGGAACTGTTAATTCACCCCTCCACTTT; CDR3aa: CASSPGTVNSPLHF
j_gene: TRBJ2-1; d_gene: TRBD2; v_gene: TRBV19; abundance: -; CDR3nt: TGTGCCAGTAGTATAGATCTGTTGGGACTAGCGGGAAAGGAGCAGTTCTTC; CDR3aa: CASSIDLLGLAGKEQFF
j_gene: TRBJ1-5; d_gene: -; v_gene: TRBV10-3; abundance: -; CDR3nt: TGTGCCATCATGTCGGGGGAAGGCAATCAGCCCCAGCATTTT; CDR3aa: CAIMSGEGNQPQHF
j_gene: TRBJ2-1; d_gene: TRBD2; v_gene: TRBV5-3; abundance: -; CDR3nt: TGTGCCAGAAGCCAAGAACGGACTAGCGGGGAGGTCTACAATGAGCAGTTCTTC; CDR3aa: CARSQERTSGEVYNEQFF
j_gene: TRBJ2-7; d_gene: -; v_gene: TRBV28; abundance: once; CDR3nt: TGTGCCAGCAGAGAGGGAACAGTTCAGTACTTC; CDR3aa: CASREGTVQYF
j_gene: TRBJ1-1; d_gene: TRBD1; v_gene: TRBV5-1; abundance: -; CDR3nt: TGCGCCAGCAGTCGTACGACAGGGATGAACACTGAAGCTTTCTTT; CDR3aa: CASSRTTGMNTEAFF
j_gene: TRBJ1-6; d_gene: TRBD1; v_gene: TRBV3-1/TRBV3-2; abundance: -; CDR3nt: TGTGCCAGCATCGGACAGGGGAATTCACCCCTCCACTTT; CDR3aa: CASIGQGNSPLHF